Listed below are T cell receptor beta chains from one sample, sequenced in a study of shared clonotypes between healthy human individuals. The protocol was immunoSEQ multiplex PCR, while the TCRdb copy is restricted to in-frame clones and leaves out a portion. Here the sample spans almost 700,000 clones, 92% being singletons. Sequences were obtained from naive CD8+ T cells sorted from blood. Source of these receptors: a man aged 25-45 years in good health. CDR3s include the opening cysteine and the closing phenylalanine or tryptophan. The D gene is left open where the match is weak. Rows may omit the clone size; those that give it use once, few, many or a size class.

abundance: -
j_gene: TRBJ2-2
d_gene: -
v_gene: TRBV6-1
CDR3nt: TGTGCCAGCAGTAGCGCGGGAACGTCAGGGGAGCTGTTTTTT
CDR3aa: CASSSAGTSGELFF

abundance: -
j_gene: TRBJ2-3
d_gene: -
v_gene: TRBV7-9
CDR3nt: TGTGCCAGCAGCCCCAGGGTCCGGGGAGATACGCAGTATTTT
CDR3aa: CASSPRVRGDTQYF

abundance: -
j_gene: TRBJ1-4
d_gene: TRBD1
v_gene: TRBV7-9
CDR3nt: TGTGCCAGCAGCTTACCCCCGAGGACAGGGGAAGAAAAACTGTTTTTT
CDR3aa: CASSLPPRTGEEKLFF

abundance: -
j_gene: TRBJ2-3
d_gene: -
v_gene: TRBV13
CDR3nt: TGTGCCAGCAGCTTAAATAGCGGTAGCACAGATACGCAGTATTTT
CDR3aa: CASSLNSGSTDTQYF

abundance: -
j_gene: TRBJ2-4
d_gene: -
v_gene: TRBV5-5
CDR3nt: TGTGACCCAAAGACGTACAGGGTGTTGGGTGTGCGAAAAAACATTCAGTACTTC
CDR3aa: CDPKTYRVLGVRKNIQYF

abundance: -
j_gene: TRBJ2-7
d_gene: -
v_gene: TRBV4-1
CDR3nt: TGCGCCAGCAGCCAAGGAGGGTTCGAGCAGTACTTC
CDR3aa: CASSQGGFEQYF

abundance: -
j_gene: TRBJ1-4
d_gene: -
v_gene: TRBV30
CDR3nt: TGTGCCTGGAGCTATAATCTGGGAGAACTGTTTTTT
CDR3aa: CAWSYNLGELFF

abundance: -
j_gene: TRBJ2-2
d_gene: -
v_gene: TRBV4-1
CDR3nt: TGCGCCAGCAGCCAAGACATCGACGGGCACACCGGGGAGCTGTTTTTT
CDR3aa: CASSQDIDGHTGELFF

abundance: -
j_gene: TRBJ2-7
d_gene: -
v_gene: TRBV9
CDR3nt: TGTGCCAGCAGCCCCGGGGACTACGAGCAGTACTTC
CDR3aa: CASSPGDYEQYF

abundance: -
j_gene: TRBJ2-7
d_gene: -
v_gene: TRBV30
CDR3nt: TGTGCCTGGAGTGTAAACCCCGGCAGGGCCACCTACGAGCAGTACTTC
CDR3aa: CAWSVNPGRATYEQYF

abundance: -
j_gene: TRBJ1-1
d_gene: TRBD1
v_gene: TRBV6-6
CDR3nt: TGTGCCAGCAGGTGGACAGGGCGCACTGAAGCTTTCTTT
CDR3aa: CASRWTGRTEAFF

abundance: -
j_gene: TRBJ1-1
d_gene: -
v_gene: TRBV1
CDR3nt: TGCACCAGCAGCCAAGAAGATTCGACAGGGGGGAGAGCTTTCTTT
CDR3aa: CTSSQEDSTGGRAFF

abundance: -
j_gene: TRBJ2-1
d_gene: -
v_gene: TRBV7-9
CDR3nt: TGTGCCAGCAGCTTAAGGACGGATGAGCAGTTCTTC
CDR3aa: CASSLRTDEQFF

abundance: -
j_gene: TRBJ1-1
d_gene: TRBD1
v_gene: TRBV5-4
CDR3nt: TGTGCCAGCAGCTTGGCCGGGCAGGGGGCGGACACTGAAGCTTTCTTT
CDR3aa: CASSLAGQGADTEAFF

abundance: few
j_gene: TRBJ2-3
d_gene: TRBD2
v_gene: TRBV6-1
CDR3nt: TGTGCCAGCAGTGAATTCCTAGCGGGAGGTACAGATACGCAGTATTTT
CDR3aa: CASSEFLAGGTDTQYF

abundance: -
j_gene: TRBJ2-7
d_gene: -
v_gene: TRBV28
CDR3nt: TGTGCCAGCAGTCCCTACGTATTGATCTACGAGCAGTACTTC
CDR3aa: CASSPYVLIYEQYF

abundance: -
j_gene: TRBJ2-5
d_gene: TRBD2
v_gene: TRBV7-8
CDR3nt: TGTGCCAGCAGCTGGAGTAGCGGGAGGGTAGAAGAGACCCAGTACTTC
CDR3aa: CASSWSSGRVEETQYF

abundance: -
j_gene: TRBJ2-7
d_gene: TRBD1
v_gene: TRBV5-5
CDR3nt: TGTGCCAGCAGCCCTACCGGGACAGGAGGCAACGAGCAGTACTTC
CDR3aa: CASSPTGTGGNEQYF

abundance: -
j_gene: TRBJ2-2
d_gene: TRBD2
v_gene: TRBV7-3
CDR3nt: TGTGCCAGCAGCTTACGGACTAGCGGGAACACCGGGGAGCTGTTTTTT
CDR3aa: CASSLRTSGNTGELFF

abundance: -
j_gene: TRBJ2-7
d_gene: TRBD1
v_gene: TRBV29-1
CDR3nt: TGCAGCGTTGAATCTACCGGGACAGGGGTCTCCTACGAGCAGTACTTC
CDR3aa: CSVESTGTGVSYEQYF

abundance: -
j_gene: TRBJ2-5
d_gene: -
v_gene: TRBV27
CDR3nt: TGTGCCAGCAGTTTGAGTATAGGGCTCCAAGAGACCCAGTACTTC
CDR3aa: CASSLSIGLQETQYF

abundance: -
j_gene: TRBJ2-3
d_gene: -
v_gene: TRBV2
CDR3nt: TGTGCCAGCAGGGGTTCCTTCCATACGCAGTATTTT
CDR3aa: CASRGSFHTQYF